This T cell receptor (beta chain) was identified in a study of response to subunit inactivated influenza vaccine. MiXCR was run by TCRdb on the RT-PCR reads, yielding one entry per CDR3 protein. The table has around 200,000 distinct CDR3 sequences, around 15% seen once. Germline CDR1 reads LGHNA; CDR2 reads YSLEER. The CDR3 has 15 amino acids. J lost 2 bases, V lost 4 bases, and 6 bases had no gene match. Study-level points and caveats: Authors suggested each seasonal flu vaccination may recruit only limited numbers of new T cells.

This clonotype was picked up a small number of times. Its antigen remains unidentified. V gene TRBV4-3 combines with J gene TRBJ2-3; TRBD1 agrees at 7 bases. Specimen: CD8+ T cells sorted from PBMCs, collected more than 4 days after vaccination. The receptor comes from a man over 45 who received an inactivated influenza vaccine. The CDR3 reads CASSRTGASTDTQYF. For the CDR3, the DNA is TGCGCCAGCAGCCGTACAGGGGCGTCCACAGATACGCAGTATTTT.